This TCR beta chain was captured in a study of blood T cell repertoires in COVID-19. On the study more broadly: From T cells, B-cell-depleted T cells, or PBMCs came the material, which was cDNA or gDNA.

The CDR3 is made up of 16 amino acids. V was shortened by 2 bases and J by 0 bases, with 13 bases between the two germline ends. The germline CDR1 and CDR2 sequences are SGHTA and FQGNSA. The assay was immunoSEQ multiplex PCR, and TCRdb's table has in-frame clones only and misses some. The sample contains fewer than 400,000 clones, about four fifths of which appear only once. This TCR was sampled from a man aged 25-45 years with active or convalescent COVID-19. The rearrangement links TRBV7-2 to TRBJ1-1; no definite D call. The sequenced sample consisted of peripheral blood. CDR3: CASSLFGLNMNTEAFF. The DNA for the CDR3 is TGTGCCAGCAGCTTATTCGGGTTGAACATGAACACTGAAGCTTTCTTT. Looking up the rest from reference TRBV7-2 and TRBJ1-1 gives the full variable domain: GAGVSQSPSNKVTEKGKDVELRCDPISGHTALYWYRQSLGQGLEFLIYFQGNSAPDKSGLPSDRFSAERTGGSVSTLTIQRTQQEDSAVYLCASSLFGLNMNTEAFFGQGTRLTVV.